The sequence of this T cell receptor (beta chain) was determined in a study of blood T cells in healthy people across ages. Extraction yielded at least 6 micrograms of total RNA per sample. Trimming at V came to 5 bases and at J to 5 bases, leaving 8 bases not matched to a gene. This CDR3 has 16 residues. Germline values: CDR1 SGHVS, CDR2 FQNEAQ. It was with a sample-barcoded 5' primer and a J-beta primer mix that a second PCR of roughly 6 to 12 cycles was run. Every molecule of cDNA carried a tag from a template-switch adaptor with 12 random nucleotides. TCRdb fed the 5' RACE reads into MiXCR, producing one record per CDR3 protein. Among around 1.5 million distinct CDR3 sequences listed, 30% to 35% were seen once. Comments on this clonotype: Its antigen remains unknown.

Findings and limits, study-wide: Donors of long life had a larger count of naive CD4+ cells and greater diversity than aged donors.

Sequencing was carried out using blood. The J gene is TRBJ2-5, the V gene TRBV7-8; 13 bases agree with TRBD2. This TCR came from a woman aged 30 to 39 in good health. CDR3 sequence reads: CASSGTSGGGLETQYF. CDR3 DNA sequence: TGTGCCAGCAGCGGAACTAGCGGGGGGGGGTTGGAGACCCAGTACTTC.